This TCR beta chain came from a study of cytomegalovirus exposure and HLA in healthy donors. Study-level results: It was reportedly the case that the classifier diagnosed cytomegalovirus status with high specificity and sensitivity. The CMV antigen specificity of a few CMV-associated chains was confirmed through in vitro analysis.

The protocol was immunoSEQ multiplex PCR, while the TCRdb copy is restricted to in-frame clones and leaves out a portion. The sample contains some 350,000 clones, roughly 87% of which appear only once. Concerning this clone itself: Its target is unknown.

This TCR was recovered from a woman aged 25 to 39 in good health and CMV-seropositive. The sample consisted of PBMCs.

CDR3 DNA sequence: TGTGCCAGCAGCTTCGAGACCGGGGGCACAGATACGCAGTATTTT. Its translation: CASSFETGGTDTQYF. This chain joins TRBV11-1 and TRBJ2-3; D might be TRBD2 (5 bases). The CDR3 covers 15 residues. The germline V and J ends were trimmed by 3 bases and 1 base, with 11 bases remaining between them. Germline V CDR1 and CDR2: SGHAT, FQDESV (reference sequence). Based on the CDR3 plus reference TRBV11-1 and TRBJ2-3, the full variable domain is EAEVAQSPRYKITEKSQAVAFWCDPISGHATLYWYRQILGQGPELLVQFQDESVVDDSQLPKDRFSAERLKGVDSTLKIQPAELGDSAMYLCASSFETGGTDTQYFGPGTRLTVL.